These T cell receptor beta chains were read from a single sample in a study of T cells in Graves' hyperthyroidism and ophthalmopathy. TCRdb re-called the multiplex PCR reads through MiXCR, storing one row per CDR3 protein. The sample holds about 640,000 distinct CDR3 sequences, roughly 20% seen once. Sequenced: blood. Every receptor here comes from a man aged 25 to 40 with Graves' ophthalmopathy. Each CDR3 is given with its conserved first and last residue. The order of the fields is V gene, clone size, D gene, J gene, CDR3 protein, CDR3 DNA. A D gene is named only where the DNA matches it firmly. Size is stated for part of the rows, as once, few or many counts, or as a class when the clone is expanded.

TRBV6-6,NA,NA,TRBJ1-4,CASSYKAGWDEKLFF,TGTGCCAGCAGTTACAAGGCAGGGTGGGATGAAAAACTGTTTTTT
TRBV28,NA,TRBD2,TRBJ2-1,CASRGGTSGRTAQFF,TGTGCCAGCAGGGGAGGGACTAGCGGGAGAACCGCCCAGTTCTTC
TRBV28,NA,NA,TRBJ1-5,CASSLGRAQPQHF,TGTGCCAGCAGTTTGGGTAGGGCTCAGCCCCAGCATTTT
TRBV10-2,NA,TRBD2,TRBJ2-7,CASRIAGVFDEQYF,TGCGCCAGCAGGATAGCGGGAGTGTTCGACGAGCAGTACTTC
TRBV6-1,NA,TRBD1,TRBJ2-2,CASSSDRVGPRELFF,TGTGCCAGCAGCTCGGACAGGGTCGGTCCCCGGGAGCTGTTTTTT
TRBV20-1,NA,TRBD2,TRBJ2-1,CSALSRTRDEQFF,TGCAGTGCCCTATCAAGGACTAGAGATGAGCAGTTCTTC
TRBV20-1,NA,NA,TRBJ2-1,CSATNYQGHNEQFF,TGCAGTGCTACGAACTATCAGGGCCACAATGAGCAGTTCTTC
TRBV13,NA,TRBD1,TRBJ1-4,CASNRAGGNEKLFF,TGTGCCAGCAATAGGGCAGGGGGCAATGAAAAACTGTTTTTT
TRBV7-2,many,NA,TRBJ2-5,CASSLAPAGGYQETQYF,TGTGCCAGCAGCTTAGCGCCAGCGGGTGGGTACCAAGAGACCCAGTACTTC
TRBV28,few,NA,TRBJ1-1,CASSQGWGVEAFF,TGTGCCAGCAGTCAGGGGTGGGGAGTTGAAGCTTTCTTT
TRBV5-4,NA,TRBD2,TRBJ2-2,CASSFQRASGSIGELFF,TGTGCCAGCAGCTTCCAGCGGGCTAGCGGGAGTATCGGGGAGCTGTTTTTT
TRBV5-1,many,TRBD2,TRBJ2-3,CASSMGLAGQADTQYF,TGCGCCAGCAGCATGGGACTAGCGGGACAAGCAGATACGCAGTATTTT
TRBV28,many,NA,TRBJ1-1,CASRRTNTEAFF,TGTGCCAGCAGGAGGACGAACACTGAAGCTTTCTTT
TRBV24-1,NA,NA,TRBJ2-3,CATSDLGTPGFPDTQYF,TGTGCCACCAGTGACCTTGGGACACCCGGGTTCCCAGATACGCAGTATTTT
TRBV4-2,NA,TRBD2,TRBJ2-7,CASSQDGSGPFSEQYF,TGTGCCAGCAGCCAAGATGGTAGCGGGCCTTTTTCCGAGCAGTACTTC
TRBV11-2,NA,TRBD2,TRBJ2-6,CASRGLAFFSGANVLTF,TGTGCCAGCCGGGGACTAGCATTTTTCTCTGGGGCCAACGTCCTGACTTTC
TRBV10-3,many,NA,TRBJ1-5,CAISEGTGNQPQHF,TGTGCCATCAGTGAAGGGACGGGGAATCAGCCCCAGCATTTT
TRBV18,NA,NA,TRBJ1-3,CASSPGLGSGNTIYF,TGTGCCAGCTCACCAGGACTGGGCTCTGGAAACACCATATATTTT
TRBV7-2,NA,TRBD2,TRBJ2-1,CASSLVRLAGDEQFF,TGTGCCAGCAGCTTAGTAAGACTAGCGGGAGATGAGCAGTTCTTC
TRBV5-1,NA,TRBD2,TRBJ2-3,CASSPRGSGRPDTQYF,TGCGCCAGCAGCCCCAGGGGTAGCGGGAGGCCTGATACGCAGTATTTT
TRBV9,few,TRBD2,TRBJ2-1,CASSVDLAGANEQFF,TGTGCCAGCAGCGTAGATCTAGCGGGAGCAAATGAGCAGTTCTTC
TRBV5-1,NA,NA,TRBJ1-2,CASSPRTGTDYGYTF,TGCGCCAGCAGCCCGCGAACCGGGACGGACTATGGCTACACCTTC
TRBV6-1,NA,TRBD1,TRBJ1-2,CASRGQGLEGGYTF,TGTGCCAGCAGGGGACAGGGGTTAGAGGGTGGCTACACCTTC
TRBV18,few,NA,TRBJ2-7,CASSVGIYEQYF,TGTGCCAGCTCTGTAGGGATCTACGAGCAGTACTTC
TRBV3-1,few,TRBD2,TRBJ2-5,CASSQNGGLAGGGTQYF,TGTGCCAGCAGCCAAAATGGGGGGCTAGCGGGAGGGGGAACCCAGTACTTC
TRBV5-8,NA,TRBD1,TRBJ2-7,CASSLSGTGSHEQYF,TGTGCCAGCAGCTTGTCAGGGACAGGGAGCCACGAGCAGTACTTC
TRBV7-2,few,NA,TRBJ2-5,CASSLGALQETQYF,TGTGCCAGCAGCTTAGGGGCCCTCCAAGAGACCCAGTACTTC
TRBV5-6,NA,NA,TRBJ2-3,CASSQGGASTDTQYF,TGTGCCAGCAGCCAGGGGGGGGCCAGCACAGATACGCAGTATTTT
TRBV10-1,NA,NA,TRBJ2-1,CASSESRGQLYNEQFF,TGCGCCAGCAGTGAGTCGAGAGGACAGCTCTACAATGAGCAGTTCTTC
TRBV10-3,NA,NA,TRBJ2-7,CAIKGSYEQYF,TGTGCCATCAAGGGAAGTTACGAGCAGTACTTC
TRBV2,many,NA,TRBJ2-2,CASSPGFDTGELFF,TGTGCCAGCAGTCCAGGGTTCGACACCGGGGAGCTGTTTTTT
TRBV6-1,few,NA,TRBJ1-5,CASSRRGGNQPQHF,TGTGCCAGCAGCAGGAGGGGGGGCAATCAGCCCCAGCATTTT
TRBV6-1,few,NA,TRBJ2-3,CASSLNRATDTQYF,TGTGCCAGCTCTTTGAACAGGGCCACAGATACGCAGTATTTT
TRBV30,many,NA,TRBJ1-1,CAWSSLFEAFF,TGTGCCTGGAGTAGCCTATTCGAAGCTTTCTTT
TRBV11-3,NA,TRBD2,TRBJ2-3,CASSLGPGLAGTDTQYF,TGTGCCAGCAGCTTGGGACCCGGACTAGCGGGAACAGATACGCAGTATTTT
TRBV28,NA,NA,TRBJ2-4,CASSFGRNIQYF,TGTGCCAGCAGTTTTGGGAGAAACATTCAGTACTTC
TRBV7-6,few,TRBD1,TRBJ2-7,CASSPQGASGYEQYF,TGTGCCAGCAGCCCCCAGGGGGCGAGTGGGTACGAGCAGTACTTC
TRBV6-4,few,NA,TRBJ2-7,CASIVEQYF,TGTGCCAGCATAGTTGAGCAGTACTTC
TRBV28,few,NA,TRBJ1-4,CASSPQQFNEKLFF,TGTGCCAGCAGCCCACAGCAATTTAATGAAAAACTGTTTTTT
TRBV20-1,few,NA,TRBJ2-7,CSARNSFSYEQYF,TGCAGTGCTAGAAATAGCTTCTCCTACGAGCAGTACTTC
TRBV29-1,few,NA,TRBJ2-1,CSVEGRVAHNEQFF,TGCAGCGTTGAAGGGCGGGTAGCTCACAATGAGCAGTTCTTC
TRBV2,many,TRBD2,TRBJ2-1,CASRVAGGPYNEQFF,TGTGCCAGCAGAGTAGCGGGAGGGCCCTACAATGAGCAGTTCTTC
TRBV5-1,NA,NA,TRBJ1-1,CASSLDARTTEAFF,TGCGCCAGCAGCTTGGACGCGAGGACCACTGAAGCTTTCTTT
TRBV2,NA,NA,TRBJ1-3,CASSREMGGNTIYF,TGTGCCAGCAGCAGGGAGATGGGAGGAAACACCATATATTTT
TRBV10-3,NA,TRBD1,TRBJ2-2,CAISEGTGIAVNTGELFF,TGTGCCATCAGTGAGGGGACAGGGATAGCGGTGAACACCGGGGAGCTGTTTTTT
TRBV6-1,few,TRBD2,TRBJ2-1,CASSPRLAGYNNEQFF,TGTGCCAGCAGTCCCAGACTAGCGGGATATAACAATGAGCAGTTCTTC
TRBV27,few,TRBD2,TRBJ2-3,CATLKAGLGPDTQYF,TGTGCCACCTTGAAAGCGGGGTTAGGCCCAGATACGCAGTATTTT
TRBV25-1,few,NA,TRBJ1-3,CASSGGEASGNTIYF,TGTGCCAGCAGTGGGGGGGAGGCGTCTGGAAACACCATATATTTT
TRBV28,many,TRBD1,TRBJ1-5,CASTWDSYNQPQHF,TGTGCCAGCACTTGGGACAGTTACAATCAGCCCCAGCATTTT
TRBV14,NA,NA,TRBJ2-1,CASSHSGTRNEQFF,TGTGCCAGCAGCCATTCCGGGACTCGGAATGAGCAGTTCTTC
TRBV7-2,many,TRBD1,TRBJ2-4,CASSLHGQGDIQYF,TGTGCCAGCAGCTTACACGGACAGGGAGACATTCAGTACTTC
TRBV9,NA,TRBD1,TRBJ2-5,CTSSGRQGLEETQYF,TGTACCAGCAGCGGACGACAGGGTTTGGAGGAGACCCAGTACTTC
TRBV6-1,NA,NA,TRBJ2-1,CASSEPGPANEQFF,TGTGCCAGCAGTGAACCTGGGCCGGCCAATGAGCAGTTCTTC
TRBV28,few,TRBD1,TRBJ1-2,CASSPPDPRDRYGYTF,TGTGCCAGCAGTCCCCCCGACCCCCGGGACAGATACGGCTACACCTTC
TRBV20-1,many,TRBD1,TRBJ2-7,CSARGTGGIHYEQYF,TGCAGTGCTAGAGGGACAGGGGGAATACACTACGAGCAGTACTTC
TRBV27,few,NA,TRBJ2-3,CASRPGLEGNTQYF,TGTGCCAGTCGACCGGGACTGGAGGGCAATACGCAGTATTTT
TRBV11-2,few,TRBD2,TRBJ2-7,CASSLLAGGFYEQYF,TGTGCCAGCAGCTTACTAGCGGGAGGGTTCTACGAGCAGTACTTC
TRBV9,NA,NA,TRBJ1-4,CASSVSGATNEKLFF,TGTGCCAGCAGCGTTTCAGGTGCAACTAATGAAAAACTGTTTTTT
TRBV7-3,many,NA,TRBJ2-1,CASSSYANNEQFF,TGTGCCAGCAGCTCCTACGCTAACAATGAGCAGTTCTTC